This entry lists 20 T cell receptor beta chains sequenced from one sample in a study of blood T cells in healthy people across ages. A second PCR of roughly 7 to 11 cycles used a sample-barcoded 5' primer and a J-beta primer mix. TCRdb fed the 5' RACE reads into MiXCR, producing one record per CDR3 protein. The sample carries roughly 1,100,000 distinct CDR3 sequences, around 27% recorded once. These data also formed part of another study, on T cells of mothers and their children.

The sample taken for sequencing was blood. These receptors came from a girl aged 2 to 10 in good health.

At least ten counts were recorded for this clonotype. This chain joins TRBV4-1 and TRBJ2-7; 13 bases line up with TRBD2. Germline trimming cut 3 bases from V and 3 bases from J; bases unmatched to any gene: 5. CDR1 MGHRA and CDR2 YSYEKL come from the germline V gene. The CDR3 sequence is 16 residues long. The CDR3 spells CASSHLGTSGIYEQYF. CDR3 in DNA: TGCGCCAGCAGCCATCTAGGGACTAGCGGGATCTACGAGCAGTACTTC.

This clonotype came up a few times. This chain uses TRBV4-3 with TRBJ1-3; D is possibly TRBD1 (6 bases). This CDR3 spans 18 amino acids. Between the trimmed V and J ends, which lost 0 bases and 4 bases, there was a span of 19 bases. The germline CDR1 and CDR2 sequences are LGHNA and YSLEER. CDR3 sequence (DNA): TGCGCCAGCAGCCAAGATCCATGGCCGGGAGGGGGAGGAAACACCATATATTTT. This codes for CASSQDPWPGGGGNTIYF.

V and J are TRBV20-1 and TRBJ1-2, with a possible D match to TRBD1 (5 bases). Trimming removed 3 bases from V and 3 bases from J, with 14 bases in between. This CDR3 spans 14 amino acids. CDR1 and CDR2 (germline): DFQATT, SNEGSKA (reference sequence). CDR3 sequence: CSASDSGEDYGYTF. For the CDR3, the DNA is TGCAGTGCTAGTGACTCGGGGGAAGACTATGGCTACACCTTC.

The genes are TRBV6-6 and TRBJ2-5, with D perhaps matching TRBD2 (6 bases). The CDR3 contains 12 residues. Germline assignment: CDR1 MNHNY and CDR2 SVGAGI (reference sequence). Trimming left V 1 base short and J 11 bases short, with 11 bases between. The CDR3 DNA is TGTGCCAGCAGTTACTTGTCTCGGGAGCAGTACTTC. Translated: CASSYLSREQYF.

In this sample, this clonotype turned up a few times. CDR3 nucleotide sequence: TGTGCCAGCAGTTCCCCGGGACAAAGTAATGAAAAACTGTTTTTT. Protein product: CASSSPGQSNEKLFF. This chain links TRBV28 with TRBJ1-4; D perhaps matches TRBD1 (6 bases). The germline V gene encodes CDR1 MDHEN and CDR2 SYDVKM. Trimming removed 4 bases from V and 4 bases from J, with 13 bases in between. This CDR3 spans 15 amino acids. Full variable domain (outside the CDR3, taken from reference TRBV28 and TRBJ1-4): DVKVTQSSRYLVKRTGEKVFLECVQDMDHENMFWYRQDPGLGLRLIYFSYDVKMKEKGDIPEGYSVSREKKERFSLILESASTNQTSMYLCASSSPGQSNEKLFFGSGTQLSVL.

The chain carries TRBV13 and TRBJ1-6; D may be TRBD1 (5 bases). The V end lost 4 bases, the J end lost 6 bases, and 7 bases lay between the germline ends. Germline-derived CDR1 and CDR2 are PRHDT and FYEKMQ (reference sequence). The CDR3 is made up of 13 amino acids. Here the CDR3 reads CASSSGANSPLHF. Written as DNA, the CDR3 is TGTGCCAGCAGCTCCGGGGCTAATTCACCCCTCCACTTT.

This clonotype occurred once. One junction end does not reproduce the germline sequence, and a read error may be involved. CDR3 coding DNA: TGCAGTGCTAGCGGGGGGATCCAAGGGACCCAGTACTTC. The encoded protein is CSASGGIQGTQYF. V gene TRBV20-1 combines with J gene TRBJ2-5, with 7 bases that match TRBD2. The CDR3 length is 13 residues. CDR1 and CDR2 from the germline V gene are DFQATT and SNEGSKA (reference sequence).

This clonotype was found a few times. Written as DNA, the CDR3 is TGCAGCGTTGGGAGGGTTACCGGGACTAGCGGGCGAGACCTTAATGAGCAGTTCTTC. Protein product: CSVGRVTGTSGRDLNEQFF. The chain is built from TRBV29-1 and TRBJ2-1, with TRBD2 matching 12 bases. In germline, CDR1 is SQVTM, CDR2 ANQGSEA. V lost 4 bases, J lost 7 bases, and 20 bases stayed unmatched. The length of the CDR3 is 19 residues.

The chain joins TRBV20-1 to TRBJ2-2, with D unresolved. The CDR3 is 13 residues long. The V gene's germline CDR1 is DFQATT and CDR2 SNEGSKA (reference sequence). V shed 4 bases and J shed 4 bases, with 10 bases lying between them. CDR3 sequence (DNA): TGCAGTGCTAATAACTACCTCACCGGGGAGCTGTTTTTT. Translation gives CSANNYLTGELFF.

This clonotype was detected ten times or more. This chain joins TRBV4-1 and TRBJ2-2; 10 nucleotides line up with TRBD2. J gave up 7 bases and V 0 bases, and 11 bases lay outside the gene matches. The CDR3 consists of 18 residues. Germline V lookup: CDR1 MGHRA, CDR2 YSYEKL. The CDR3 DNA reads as TGCGCCAGCAGCCAAGAGGGAGGGCTAGCGGGAGAGAACGGGGAGCTGTTTTTT. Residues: CASSQEGGLAGENGELFF.

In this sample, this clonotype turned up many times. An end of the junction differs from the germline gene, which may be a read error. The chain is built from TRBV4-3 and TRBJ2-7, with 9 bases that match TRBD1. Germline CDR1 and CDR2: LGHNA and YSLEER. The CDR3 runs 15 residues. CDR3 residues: CASSQGQGNPYEQYF. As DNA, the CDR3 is TGTGCCAGCAGCCAGGGACAGGGTAATCCCTACGAGCAGTACTTC.

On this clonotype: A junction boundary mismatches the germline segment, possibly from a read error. The CDR3 sequence: CAGSHQENIQYF. CDR3 nucleotide sequence: TGTGCCGGCAGCCATCAAGAAAACATTCAGTACTTC. The chain carries TRBV3-1 and TRBJ2-4; D gene unclear. Germline V gene lookup returns CDR1 LGHDT and CDR2 YNNKEL (reference sequence). The CDR3 length is 12 residues.

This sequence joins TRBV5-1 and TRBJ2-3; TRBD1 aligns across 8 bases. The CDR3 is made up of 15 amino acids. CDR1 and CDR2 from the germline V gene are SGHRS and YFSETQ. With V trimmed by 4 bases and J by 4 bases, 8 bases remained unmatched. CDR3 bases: TGCGCCAGCAGCCCGGGGACAGGCGGTCCAGATACGCAGTATTTT. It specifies CASSPGTGGPDTQYF.

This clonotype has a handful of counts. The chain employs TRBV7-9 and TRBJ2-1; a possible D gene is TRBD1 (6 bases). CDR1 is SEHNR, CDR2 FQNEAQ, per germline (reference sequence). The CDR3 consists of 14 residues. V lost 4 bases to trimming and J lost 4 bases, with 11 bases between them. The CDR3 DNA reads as TGTGCCAGCAGCTCAGGAAGGGGGTACAATGAGCAGTTCTTC. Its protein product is CASSSGRGYNEQFF.

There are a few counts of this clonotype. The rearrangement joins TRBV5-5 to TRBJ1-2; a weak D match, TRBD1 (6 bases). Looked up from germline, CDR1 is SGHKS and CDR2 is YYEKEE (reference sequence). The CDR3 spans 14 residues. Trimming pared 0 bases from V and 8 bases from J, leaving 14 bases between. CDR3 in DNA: TGTGCCAGCAGCTTGGACAGGGAGGGTTGGGGCTACACCTTC. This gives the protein CASSLDREGWGYTF.

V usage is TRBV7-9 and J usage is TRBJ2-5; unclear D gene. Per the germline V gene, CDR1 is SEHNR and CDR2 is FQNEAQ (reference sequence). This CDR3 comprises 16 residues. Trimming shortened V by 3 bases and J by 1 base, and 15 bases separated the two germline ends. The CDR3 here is CASSLFEVVAQETQYF. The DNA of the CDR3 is TGTGCCAGCAGCTTGTTCGAAGTTGTAGCCCAAGAGACCCAGTACTTC.

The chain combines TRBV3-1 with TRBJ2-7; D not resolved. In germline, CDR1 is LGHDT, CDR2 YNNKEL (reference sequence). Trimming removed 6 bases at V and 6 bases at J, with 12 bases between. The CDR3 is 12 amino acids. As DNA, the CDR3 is TGTGCCAGCAGAAACGTTGATACCGAGCAGTACTTC. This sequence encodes CASRNVDTEQYF.

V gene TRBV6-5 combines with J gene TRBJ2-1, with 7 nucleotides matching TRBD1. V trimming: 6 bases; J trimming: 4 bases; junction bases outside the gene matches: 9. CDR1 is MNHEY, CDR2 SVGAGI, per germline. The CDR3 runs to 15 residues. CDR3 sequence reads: CASRTGTAQYNEQFF. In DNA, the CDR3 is TGTGCCAGCAGGACCGGGACAGCTCAATACAATGAGCAGTTCTTC.

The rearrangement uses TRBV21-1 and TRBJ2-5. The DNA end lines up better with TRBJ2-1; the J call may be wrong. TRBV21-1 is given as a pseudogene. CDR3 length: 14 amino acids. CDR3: CASSNWSLIVSQFF. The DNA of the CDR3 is TGTGCCAGCAGCAATTGGTCCCTAATAGTATCGCAGTTCTTC.

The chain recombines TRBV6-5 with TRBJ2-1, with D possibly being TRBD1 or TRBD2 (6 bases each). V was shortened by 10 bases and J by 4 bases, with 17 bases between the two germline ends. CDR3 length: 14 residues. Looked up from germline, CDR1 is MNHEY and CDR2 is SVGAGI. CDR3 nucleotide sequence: TGTGCCACTAAGGAGGGGGTCGCGTACAATGAGCAGTTCTTC. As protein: CATKEGVAYNEQFF.